This T cell receptor (beta chain) derives from a study of control samples from healthy donors and cancer patients (dated by TCRdb to about 2020). For this clone: Its antigen is still unknown. No much larger clone is present one base from it, and per-base qualities are unavailable.

Libraries were made using the immunoSEQ multiplex PCR assay. The immuneACCESS repertoire file appears here via TCRdb, limited to in-frame rearrangements. These files lack a portion of the clones; in checked studies, under half of the deficit traces to unresolved V genes, and the cause of the others is not known. This sample lists more than 150,000 clones; about 93% were detected once. Of the sample, about 0.73% is held by the ten largest clones. Ends trimmed: V by 5 bases, J by 1 base; bases unmatched to a gene: 4. The CDR1 and CDR2 encoded by the germline V gene (reference sequence) are SEHNR and FQNEAQ. The CDR3 sequence holds 14 residues, the cysteine and phenylalanine included. Only CDR3 DNA is held: 42 bases, read in frame from base 1.

The clonotype originates from a woman aged 30 to 39 in good health. The chain is assembled from TRBV7-9 and TRBJ2-5, with TRBD1 identical over 7 junction bases. Sequenced sample: blood. Here the CDR3 is given as CASSDTGAQETQYF. The bases read TGTGCCAGCAGCGATACAGGGGCCCAAGAGACCCAGTACTTC.